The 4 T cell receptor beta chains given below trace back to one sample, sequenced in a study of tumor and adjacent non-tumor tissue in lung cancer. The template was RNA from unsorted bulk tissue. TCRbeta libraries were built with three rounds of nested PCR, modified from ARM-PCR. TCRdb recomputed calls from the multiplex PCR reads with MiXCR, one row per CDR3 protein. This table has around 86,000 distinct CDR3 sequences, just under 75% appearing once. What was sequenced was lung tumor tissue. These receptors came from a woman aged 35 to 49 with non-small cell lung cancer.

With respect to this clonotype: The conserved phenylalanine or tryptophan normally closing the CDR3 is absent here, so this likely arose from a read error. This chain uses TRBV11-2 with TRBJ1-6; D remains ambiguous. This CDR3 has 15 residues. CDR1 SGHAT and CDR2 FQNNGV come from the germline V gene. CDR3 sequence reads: CASNLASGNNSSLHI. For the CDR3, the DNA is TGTGCCAGCAACTTAGCCTCGGGGAATAATTCATCCCTCCACATT.

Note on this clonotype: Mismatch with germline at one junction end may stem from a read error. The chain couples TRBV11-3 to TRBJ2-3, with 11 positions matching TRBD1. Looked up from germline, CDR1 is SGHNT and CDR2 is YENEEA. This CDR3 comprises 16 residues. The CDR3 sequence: CPRKLRTGGVADTQYF. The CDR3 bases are TGTCCCAGAAAACTAAGGACAGGGGGCGTGGCAGATACGCAGTATTTT.

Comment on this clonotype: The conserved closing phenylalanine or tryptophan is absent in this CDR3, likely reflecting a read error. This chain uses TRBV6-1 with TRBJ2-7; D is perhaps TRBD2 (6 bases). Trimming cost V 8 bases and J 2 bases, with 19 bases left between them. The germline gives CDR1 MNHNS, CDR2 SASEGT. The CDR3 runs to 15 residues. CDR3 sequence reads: CASRRDTDITYEQYL. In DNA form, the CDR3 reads TGTGCCAGCCGGAGGGATACAGATATAACCTACGAGCAGTACCTC.

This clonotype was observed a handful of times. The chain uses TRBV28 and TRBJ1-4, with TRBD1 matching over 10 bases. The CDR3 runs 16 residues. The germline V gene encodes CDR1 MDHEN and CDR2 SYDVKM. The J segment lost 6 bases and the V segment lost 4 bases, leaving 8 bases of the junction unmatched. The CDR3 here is CASSSHTGTGDEKLFF. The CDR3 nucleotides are TGTGCCAGCAGTTCCCATACCGGGACAGGGGATGAAAAACTGTTTTTT.